These 14 T cell receptor beta chains were all obtained from the same sample, sequenced in a study of cytomegalovirus exposure and HLA in healthy donors. Vbeta (60) and Jbeta (13) primers were used in the PCR. Here immunoSEQ multiplex PCR was the method, and the copy in TCRdb shows in-frame clones only, minus some. The sample lists 150,000 to 200,000 clones; 85% to 90% were seen once. Sequenced material: PBMCs. The origin of the receptors is a woman aged 18-29 years in good health and CMV-seronegative.

This clone has only one observation. This chain joins TRBV13 and TRBJ2-7, with D perhaps TRBD2 (5 bases). The CDR3 totals 16 residues. Germline values: CDR1 PRHDT, CDR2 FYEKMQ (reference sequence). With 4 bases removed from V and 0 bases from J, the gap between germline ends came to 16 bases. The CDR3: CASSSRGWGSSYEQYF. The CDR3, as DNA: TGTGCCAGCAGCTCCCGCGGGTGGGGAAGCTCCTACGAGCAGTACTTC.

This clone was detected only once. J is TRBJ2-5 and V is TRBV7-9, with D perhaps matching TRBD2 (6 bases). The germline V gene has CDR1 SEHNR and CDR2 FQNEAQ (reference sequence). Trimming shortened V by 5 bases and J by 10 bases, and 14 bases separated the two germline ends. This CDR3 has 12 residues. The CDR3 DNA sequence: TGTGCCAGCAGCCCCCTGGAAGCGGGCCAGTACTTC. Encoded protein: CASSPLEAGQYF.

This clone has only one observation. V usage is TRBV6-5 and J usage is TRBJ2-7; tentative D call: TRBD1 (6 bases). CDR3 length: 13 amino acids. Trimming left V 8 bases short and J 4 bases short, with 15 bases between. CDR1 is MNHEY, CDR2 SVGAGI, per germline. The CDR3 sequence is CASSGQGKYEQYF. The DNA for the CDR3 is TGTGCCAGCTCCGGGCAGGGGAAGTACGAGCAGTACTTC.

This sequence joins TRBV9 and TRBJ1-1; TRBD1 matches at 7 bases. This CDR3 spans 13 amino acids. The trim removed 5 bases at V and 1 base at J, leaving 2 bases unmatched. CDR1 and CDR2 from the germline V gene are SGDLS and YYNGEE. CDR3 in DNA: TGTGCCAGCAGTGACAGGGCGAACACTGAAGCTTTCTTT. Its translation is CASSDRANTEAFF.

The chain recombines TRBV27 with TRBJ2-3; 7 positions agree with TRBD1. CDR1 and CDR2 from the germline V gene are MNHEY and SMNVEV (reference sequence). The CDR3 covers 16 residues. V shed 4 bases, J shed 2 bases, and the junction held 9 bases outside the gene matches. Here the CDR3 reads CASSYRGPQFTDTQYF. The CDR3 DNA sequence: TGTGCCAGCAGTTACAGGGGACCCCAGTTCACAGATACGCAGTATTTT.

The table lists this clone with a count of one. V usage is TRBV7-9 and J usage is TRBJ2-2; the D is unclear. CDR1 and CDR2 (germline): SEHNR, FQNEAQ (reference sequence). V was clipped by 1 base and J by 3 bases, with 9 bases between them. This CDR3 spans 15 amino acids. The DNA for the CDR3 is TGTGCCAGCAGCTTAGACACAGTCTACACCGGGGAGCTGTTTTTT. Protein product: CASSLDTVYTGELFF.

J is TRBJ2-7 and V is TRBV18, with 8 bases matching TRBD1. V shed 4 bases and J 3 bases; nucleotides not matched to a gene: 5. This CDR3 has 14 residues. The germline CDR1 and CDR2 sequences are KGHSH and LQKENI. This chain's CDR3 is CASSLGQGSYEQYF. The CDR3 DNA is TGTGCCAGCTCACTCGGACAGGGAAGCTACGAGCAGTACTTC. The full variable domain, its missing parts supplied by reference TRBV18 and TRBJ2-7, is NAGVMQNPRHLVRRRGQEARLRCSPMKGHSHVYWYRQLPEEGLKFMVYLQKENIIDESGMPKERFSAEFPKEGPSILRIQQVVRGDSAAYFCASSLGQGSYEQYFGPGTRLTVT.

CDR3 DNA sequence: TGCAGCGTTGTACGGACTAGCGGGACTCGGGCGCAGTATTTT. Translation gives CSVVRTSGTRAQYF. The gene calls are TRBV29-1 and TRBJ2-3; TRBD2 aligns across 12 bases. The germline gives CDR1 SQVTM, CDR2 ANQGSEA. With 4 bases clipped from V and 10 bases from J, the junction kept 9 bases outside the gene matches. CDR3 length: 14 amino acids.

This chain connects TRBV27 to TRBJ1-1; 7 nucleotides match TRBD1. V gave up 7 bases and J gave up 1 base; unmatched junction bases: 9. Germline V gives CDR1 MNHEY, CDR2 SMNVEV (reference sequence). The CDR3 is 15 residues long. The CDR3 bases are TGTGCCAGCATCCTAAGTGGGACAGAGAACACTGAAGCTTTCTTT. Translation gives CASILSGTENTEAFF.

CDR3 protein: CAIRLGLDTDTQYF. In nucleotides, the CDR3 is TGTGCCATCAGACTCGGACTAGACACAGATACGCAGTATTTT. This chain links TRBV10-3 with TRBJ2-3; TRBD2 agrees at 7 bases. The CDR3 covers 14 residues. The germline gives CDR1 ENHRY, CDR2 SYGVKD. V was clipped by 6 bases and J by 2 bases; unmatched bases: 5.

The chain combines TRBV2 with TRBJ2-7, with 9 bases identical to TRBD2. Germline trimming cut 3 bases from V and 3 bases from J; bases unmatched to any gene: 12. The CDR3 sequence is 17 residues long. CDR1 is SNHLY, CDR2 FYNNEI, per germline. DNA of the CDR3: TGTGCCAGCAGTGACGGTAGGGCTAGCGGGAATCTCTACGAGCAGTACTTC. Its protein is CASSDGRASGNLYEQYF.

The genes are TRBV29-1 and TRBJ2-5, with TRBD2 as a possible D gene (7 bases). CDR3 length: 14 residues. V was trimmed by 8 bases and J by 9 bases, leaving 25 bases between them. Per germline, CDR1 SQVTM and CDR2 ANQGSEA. The CDR3 is CSTAAQGGIRAQYF. CDR3 sequence (DNA): TGCAGCACAGCAGCACAGGGAGGGATAAGGGCCCAGTACTTC.

The V gene is TRBV7-9, the J gene TRBJ2-7; D perhaps matches TRBD1 (5 bases). V lost 3 bases and J 7 bases, leaving 10 bases between the germline ends. Germline values: CDR1 SEHNR, CDR2 FQNEAQ (reference sequence). The CDR3 loop spans 12 amino acids. CDR3 nucleotides: TGTGCCAGCAGCTTTCAGGGTAGAGAGCAGTACTTC. Amino acids: CASSFQGREQYF.

The chain uses TRBV5-4 and TRBJ2-5; perhaps TRBD2 as D (5 bases). V lost 0 bases, J lost 3 bases, and 9 bases lay in between. Germline lookup yields CDR1 SGHNT and CDR2 YYREEE (reference sequence). The CDR3 extends over 14 amino acids. CDR3: CASSLELAEETQYF. The CDR3 DNA reads as TGTGCCAGCAGCTTGGAGCTAGCAGAAGAGACCCAGTACTTC.